This is a list of T cell receptor beta chains from one sample in a study of quantifying T cell responses using KT2 cells. TCRdb redid the calling of the UMI-ligation and nested PCR reads with MiXCR, one entry per CDR3 protein. The sample holds under 35,000 distinct CDR3 sequences; less than 7.5% are singletons and the top ten take about a sixth. The sample consisted of PBMCs spiked with cells of the T cell clone KT2. The receptors here all came from a human donor. CDR3s include the opening cysteine and the closing phenylalanine or tryptophan. Each record gives: V gene, D gene, J gene, clone size, CDR3 DNA, CDR3 protein. D genes are given only for firm matches. Expanded clones get a size class; other rows say once, few or many, or leave the size out.

TRBV6-5,TRBD1,TRBJ1-5,-,TGTGCCAGCAGGATCACCGGGACAGGGATCCATCAGCCCCAGCATTTT,CASRITGTGIHQPQHF
TRBV12-3/TRBV12-4,-,TRBJ1-1,many,TGTGCCAGCAGTTCTTGGGAGAACACTGAAGCTTTCTTT,CASSSWENTEAFF
TRBV5-1,-,TRBJ1-1,many,TGCGCCAGCAGCCCACCCCGGGCCACGGTTGGGAGTCAGGGGACTGAAGCTTTCTTT,CASSPPRATVGSQGTEAFF
TRBV15,TRBD1,TRBJ2-1,many,TGTGCCACCCGGGACAGGGAGGACGACAATGAGCAGTTCTTC,CATRDREDDNEQFF
TRBV3-1,-,TRBJ2-7,-,TGTGCCAGCAGCCAAGATCTTAGCTCCTACGAGCAGTACTTC,CASSQDLSSYEQYF
TRBV9,-,TRBJ2-2,-,TGTGCCAGCAGCCCAGCTCCAGGGCGCACCGGGGAGCTGTTTTTT,CASSPAPGRTGELFF
TRBV14,TRBD2,TRBJ2-2,-,TGTGCCAGCAGCCCCACGGGAGGGTACGGGGAGCTGTTTTTT,CASSPTGGYGELFF
TRBV15,TRBD2,TRBJ2-5,many,TGTGCCACCAGCAGAGATCAGGCTAGCGGGGGAGAGACCCAGTACTTC,CATSRDQASGGETQYF
TRBV20-1,-,TRBJ2-1,many,TGCAGTGCTAGCGGGCAGGGGAACAATGAGCAGTTCTTC,CSASGQGNNEQFF
TRBV4-2,TRBD2,TRBJ2-7,few,TGTGCCAGCAGCTTCCTAGCGGGAGCTTCCTCCTACGAGCAGTACTTC,CASSFLAGASSYEQYF
TRBV11-1,-,TRBJ1-1,-,TGTGCCAGCAGCTTAGAGCCGGGAGGTACTGAAGCTTTCTTT,CASSLEPGGTEAFF
TRBV4-1,-,TRBJ2-5,many,TGCGCCAGCAGCCCAGGGGGGAAAGAGACCCAGTACTTC,CASSPGGKETQYF
TRBV6-2/TRBV6-3,-,TRBJ1-1,many,TGTGCCAGCAGTTATGGACTAGGGGGTGGCACTGAAGCTTTCTTT,CASSYGLGGGTEAFF
TRBV20-1,-,TRBJ2-3,many,TGCAGTGCTAAGAGGGGCCCTAGCACAGATACGCAGTATTTT,CSAKRGPSTDTQYF
TRBV4-1,TRBD1,TRBJ2-6,many,TGCGCCAGCAGCCAATCCGGGACAGGCCAGTCTGGGGCCAACGTCCTGACTTTC,CASSQSGTGQSGANVLTF
TRBV5-1,-,TRBJ2-4,-,TGCGCCAGCAGCTTGGAGTCTAGGGGAGACATTCAGTACTTC,CASSLESRGDIQYF
TRBV7-9,-,TRBJ1-3,many,TGTGCCAGCCGCCAGCTTATTGGACAGCACTCTGGAAACACCATATATTTT,CASRQLIGQHSGNTIYF
TRBV27,-,TRBJ2-1,-,TGTGCCAGCAGTTTAGTCTTCACCCAATGGAGTGAGCAGTTCTTC,CASSLVFTQWSEQFF
TRBV12-5,-,TRBJ2-1,many,TGTGCTAGTGGTTTGATAAATAGCTTCAATGAGCAGTTCTTC,CASGLINSFNEQFF
TRBV6-1,-,TRBJ2-6,many,TGTGCCAGCAGTGAAGCGCATGGCCACTCCTCTGGGGCCAACGTCCTGACTTTC,CASSEAHGHSSGANVLTF
TRBV12-3/TRBV12-4,TRBD1,TRBJ2-4,-,TGTGCCAGCAGTGGGGCCGGGACAGGGCACCTTCAGTACTTC,CASSGAGTGHLQYF
TRBV12-3/TRBV12-4,-,TRBJ2-2,few,TGTGCCAGCAGTTTATCCGGGGAGCTGTTTTTT,CASSLSGELFF
TRBV29-1,TRBD1,TRBJ2-5,few,TGCAGCGTTCAGCGCTGGACAGGGGCCCAGGAGACCCAGTACTTC,CSVQRWTGAQETQYF
TRBV23-1,-,TRBJ1-6,few,TGCGCCAGCAGTCACTCGCTGGAAAGGACGCGGGATAATTCACCCCTCCACTTT,CASSHSLERTRDNSPLHF
TRBV28,-,TRBJ1-2,few,TGTGCCAGCAGTTTATCCCTTCCCGGCTATGGCTACACCTTC,CASSLSLPGYGYTF
TRBV9,TRBD2,TRBJ2-1,many,TGTGCCAGCAGCCCGGGGGGACTAGAGAGTCATGAGCAGTTCTTC,CASSPGGLESHEQFF
TRBV28,-,TRBJ2-7,-,TGTGCCAGCAGTTTAGTGGCGGGCGGCAGGGATGGCGAGCAGTACTTC,CASSLVAGGRDGEQYF